Listed below are T cell receptor beta chains from one sample, sequenced in a study of control samples from healthy donors and cancer patients. Sequencing used immunoSEQ multiplex PCR; TCRdb keeps in-frame clones, though not all of them. The repertoire includes approximately 37,000 clones, approximately 90% of them detected once, and around 3.6% sits in the top ten. The sequencing sample was made of blood. All receptors derive from a woman aged 45 to 65 in good health. Both conserved end residues are trimmed from each CDR3. Each record gives: J gene, V gene, CDR3 protein.

TRBJ2-2 | TRBV6-2/TRBV6-3 | ASSPPLAPPSTGELF
TRBJ2-3 | TRBV5-1 | ASSLEGVRGKDTQY
TRBJ2-3 | TRBV3-1/TRBV3-2 | ASSLLTSGDSTDTQY
TRBJ1-1 | TRBV11-1 | ASSEISRAYAF
TRBJ2-7 | TRBV7-9 | ASSPGQGKGYEQY
TRBJ1-1 | TRBV5-1 | ASSLDSTNTEAF
TRBJ1-6 | TRBV9 | ASSPWTGLGSPLH
TRBJ1-2 | TRBV6-2/TRBV6-3 | ASSYEGNYGYT
TRBJ2-1 | TRBV2 | ARGQGGYNEQF
TRBJ1-1 | TRBV29-1 | SVVTEHTEAF
TRBJ1-5 | TRBV18 | ASSPGGGNSNQPQH
TRBJ2-6 | TRBV28 | ASSRLLSRDRAAGANVLT
TRBJ1-4 | TRBV18 | ASSPTGQGDEKLF
TRBJ1-1 | TRBV7-9 | ASSRTGANTEAF
TRBJ2-7 | TRBV5-1 | ASSLVQGTYEQY
TRBJ2-3 | TRBV29-1 | SVVFPGGTQY
TRBJ1-3 | TRBV7-8 | ASSRENVPSGNTIY
TRBJ2-1 | TRBV24-1 | ATSDPSISVGSYNEQF
TRBJ2-3 | TRBV3-1/TRBV3-2 | ASSPTAITDTQY
TRBJ2-1 | TRBV5-4 | ASSSGGLYNEQF